The sequence of this TCR beta chain was determined in a study of blood T cell repertoires in COVID-19. Study context: Sites across the United States, Italy and Spain contributed samples from acute and convalescent COVID-19.

CDR3 size: 14 residues. J gave up 3 bases and V 3 bases, and 4 bases lay outside the gene matches. From germline, CDR1 is KGHSH and CDR2 LQKENI. Sequencing used immunoSEQ multiplex PCR; TCRdb keeps in-frame clones, though not all of them. The data hold 200,000 to 250,000 clones, with roughly 84% observed a single time. Specimen: peripheral blood. The receptor was derived from a man aged 35-49 years with acute or convalescent COVID-19. The chain recombines TRBV18 with TRBJ1-2, with TRBD1 matching 7 bases. This CDR3 is CASSPTTGDYGYTF. In DNA, the CDR3 is TGTGCCAGCTCACCGACTACAGGGGACTATGGCTACACCTTC.